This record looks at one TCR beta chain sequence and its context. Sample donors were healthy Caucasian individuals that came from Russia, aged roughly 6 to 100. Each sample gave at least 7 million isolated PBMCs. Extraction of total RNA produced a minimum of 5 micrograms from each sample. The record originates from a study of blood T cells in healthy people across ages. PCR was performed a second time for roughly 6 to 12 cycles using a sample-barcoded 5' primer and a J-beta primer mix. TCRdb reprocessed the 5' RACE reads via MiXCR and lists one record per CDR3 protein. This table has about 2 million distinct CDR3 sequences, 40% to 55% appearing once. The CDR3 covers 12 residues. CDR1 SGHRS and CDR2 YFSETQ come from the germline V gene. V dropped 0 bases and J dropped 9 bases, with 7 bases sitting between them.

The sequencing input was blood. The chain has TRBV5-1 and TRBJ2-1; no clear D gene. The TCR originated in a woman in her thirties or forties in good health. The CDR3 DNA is TGCGCCAGCAGCTTGGGCACACTTGAGCAGTTCTTC. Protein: CASSLGTLEQFF.